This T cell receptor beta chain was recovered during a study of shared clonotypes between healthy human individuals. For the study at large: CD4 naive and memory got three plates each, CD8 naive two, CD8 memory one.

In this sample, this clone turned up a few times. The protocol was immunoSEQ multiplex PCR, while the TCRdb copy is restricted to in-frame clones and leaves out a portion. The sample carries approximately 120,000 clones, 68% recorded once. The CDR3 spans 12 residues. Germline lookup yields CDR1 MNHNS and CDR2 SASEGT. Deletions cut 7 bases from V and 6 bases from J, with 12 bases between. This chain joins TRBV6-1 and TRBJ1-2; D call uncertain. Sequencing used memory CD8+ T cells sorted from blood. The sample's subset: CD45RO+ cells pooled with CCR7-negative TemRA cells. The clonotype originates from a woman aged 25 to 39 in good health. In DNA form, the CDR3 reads TGTGCCAGCAAGTGGTCAGAGGATGGCTACACCTTC. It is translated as CASKWSEDGYTF.